This TCR beta chain was documented in a study of blood T cell repertoires in COVID-19. Study in general: From the United States, Italy and Spain came samples of acute and convalescent COVID-19. T cells, B-cell-depleted T cells, or PBMCs provided the cDNA or gDNA that served as material.

Repertoires were generated with immunoSEQ multiplex PCR, while TCRdb's copy carries only in-frame clones and drops some. The table lists some 83,000 clones, 87% of them singletons. The source of this sequence is a woman aged 80 or over with active or convalescent COVID-19. Material for sequencing was peripheral blood.

CDR3 region: CASSEVGRGSDTQYF. The CDR3 DNA is TGTGCCAGCAGTGAGGTTGGGAGGGGTTCGGATACGCAGTATTTT. The chain links TRBV28 to TRBJ2-3, with TRBD2 matching over 7 bases. Trimming at V came to 5 bases and at J to 6 bases, leaving 11 bases not matched to a gene. The CDR3 loop spans 15 amino acids. Germline loops: CDR1 MDHEN, CDR2 SYDVKM.